The 3 T cell receptor beta chains below were found in one sample sequenced in a study of T cell responses to AZD1222 COVID-19 vaccine (dated by TCRdb to about 2021). Preparation of the library involved the immunoSEQ multiplex PCR assay. The clones in this table, taken by TCRdb from immuneACCESS, are in-frame only. Not every clone is retained; where verified, under half of the shortfall comes from an unresolved V gene, and the cause of the rest is unknown. This sample has over 50,000 clones in its table, and about four fifths of those were observed once. 7.3% of the sample belongs to the ten largest clones. The sample's time point label, in plain terms: baseline before first vaccination. This specimen consisted of peripheral blood, obtained on day 0 of AZD1222 vaccination. The receptors here all came from an adult in good health.

V is TRBV5-4 and J is TRBJ1-4; no clear D. Trimming pared 9 bases from V and 4 bases from J, leaving 13 bases between. Germline CDR1 is SGHNT and CDR2 is YYREEE (reference sequence). The CDR3 has 13 amino acids. The CDR3 region has the DNA TGTGCCACAAAAGCAGGTCGTAATGAAAAACTGTTTTTT. Amino acids: CATKAGRNEKLFF.

This chain links TRBV10-3 with TRBJ2-3; 14 bases line up with TRBD2. The CDR3 is 18 amino acids. V trimming: 2 bases; J trimming: 0 bases; junction bases outside the gene matches: 4. Germline V gene sequence: CDR1 ENHRY, CDR2 SYGVKD. The CDR3 loop reads CAISEGTSGGLSTDTQYF. For the CDR3, the DNA is TGTGCCATCAGTGAGGGGACTAGCGGGGGTCTTAGCACAGATACGCAGTATTTT.

Regarding this clone: Other nucleotide sequences in the sample specify the same CDR3. The chain has TRBV5-1 and TRBJ2-5, with 8 bases that match TRBD2. CDR1 is SGHRS and CDR2 is YFSETQ in the germline V gene. V lost 0 bases to trimming and J lost 3 bases; unmatched junction nucleotides: 4. The CDR3 sequence is 15 residues long. CDR3 coding DNA: TGCGCCAGCAGCTTGGCCGGGACTAGTGAAGAGACCCAGTACTTC. Translation gives CASSLAGTSEETQYF.